The 27 T cell receptor beta chains below were found in one sample sequenced in a study of CD8 T cells in ankylosing spondylitis (dated by TCRdb to between 2016 and 2019). The library was built by means of 5' RACE. Instrument on record: Illumina HiSeq 2500. TCRdb cleaned the public reads at Q25 with fastp, built clones with MiXCR and kept in-frame beta chains. Every entry covers one CDR3 protein and lists the most common genes and DNA from its rows. The sample records 150,000 to 200,000 distinct CDR3 sequences, about 13% of which are singletons. About 15% of the sample is held by the ten biggest clonotypes. Sequenced material: blood, either unsorted or a sorted T cell fraction (not recorded which). The receptors derive from a male donor with ankylosing spondylitis or in good health (not recorded which).

This sequence joins TRBV10-1 and TRBJ2-7; 8 bases are a match to TRBD1. Germline lookup yields CDR1 WNHNN and CDR2 SYGVQD (reference sequence). The CDR3 totals 15 residues. Trimming cost V 3 bases and J 2 bases; bases outside gene matches: 6. The CDR3 coding sequence is TGCGCCAGCAGTGACCCGGACAGGGACCCCTACGAGCAGTACTTC. Protein: CASSDPDRDPYEQYF.

This clonotype appeared a few times. The chain carries TRBV3-1 and TRBJ2-7; D might be TRBD2 (5 bases). V lost 2 bases and J lost 0, with 8 bases in between. CDR1 is LGHDT, CDR2 YNNKEL, per germline (reference sequence). The CDR3 is made up of 14 amino acids. The CDR3 DNA follows: TGTGCCAGCAGCCAAAGGGAGATCTCCTACGAGCAGTACTTC. Translation: CASSQREISYEQYF.

This rearrangement joins TRBV20-1 to TRBJ2-7; maybe TRBD2 (6 bases). This CDR3 spans 16 amino acids. The V and J ends lost 6 bases and 0 bases respectively, with 21 bases between them. Germline V gene lookup returns CDR1 DFQATT and CDR2 SNEGSKA (reference sequence). CDR3 in amino acids: CSAPLRGDLSSYEQYF. The CDR3 coding sequence is TGCAGTGCCCCCCTTCGCGGGGACCTAAGCTCCTACGAGCAGTACTTC.

The chain carries TRBV5-1 and TRBJ2-1, with D possibly matching TRBD2 (6 bases). Germline CDR1 SGHRS, CDR2 YFSETQ. V gave up 3 bases and J gave up 9 bases, with 19 bases separating them. The CDR3 is 15 residues long. The CDR3, as DNA: TGCGCCAGCAGCTGGGGGACCGCGGAGGGAGTTGAGCAGTTCTTC. Protein: CASSWGTAEGVEQFF.

J is TRBJ2-7 and V is TRBV3-1, with 8 bases that match TRBD2. Losses at the gene ends were 1 base for V and 2 bases for J; bases not matched to a gene: 13. This CDR3 contains 18 residues. Germline V lookup: CDR1 LGHDT, CDR2 YNNKEL (reference sequence). In DNA, the CDR3 is TGTGCCAGCAGCCAAGTCACCCTTAGCGGGAACCTACCCTACGAGCAGTACTTC. Its protein product is CASSQVTLSGNLPYEQYF.

V and J are TRBV5-1 and TRBJ1-6; D is uncertain. Germline CDR1 SGHRS, CDR2 YFSETQ. Trimming left V 5 bases short and J 7 bases short, with 16 bases between. The CDR3 sequence is 15 residues long. Here the CDR3 reads CASRVSNPFNSPLHF. The DNA for the CDR3 is TGCGCCAGCAGGGTATCCAATCCGTTCAATTCACCCCTCCACTTT.

This rearrangement joins TRBV6-2 or TRBV6-3 to TRBJ2-7; D call uncertain. Germline-derived CDR1 and CDR2 are MNHEY and SVGEGT. V dropped 4 bases and J dropped 5 bases, with 9 bases sitting between them. The CDR3 length is 12 residues. CDR3 sequence (DNA): TGTGCCAGCAGTTCCACTCCTCACGAGCAGTACTTC. Its translation is CASSSTPHEQYF.

This sequence joins TRBV7-8 and TRBJ2-1, with D possibly being TRBD1 or TRBD2 (5 bases each). The CDR3 is 12 residues long. Germline assignment: CDR1 SGHVS and CDR2 FQNEAQ. Trimming took 6 bases from V and 5 from J, leaving 8 bases between them. The CDR3 nucleotides read TGTGCCAGCAGGGGGGTTCACAATGAGCAGTTCTTC. Translated: CASRGVHNEQFF.

The rearrangement joins TRBV5-5 to TRBJ2-5, with TRBD2 matching over 9 bases. Germline lookup yields CDR1 SGHKS and CDR2 YYEKEE (reference sequence). This CDR3 has 17 residues. The V gene end was trimmed by 4 bases and the J gene end by 5 bases; junction bases not matched to a gene: 15. DNA of the CDR3: TGTGCCAGCAGCGGCGTAGCGGGAGTATCTTTTGCGGAGACCCAGTACTTC. Amino acids: CASSGVAGVSFAETQYF.

This clonotype was detected only a few times. This chain links TRBV7-9 with TRBJ2-1, with D unclear. The germline V and J ends were trimmed by 5 bases and 10 bases, with 12 bases remaining between them. The CDR3 totals 12 residues. Germline V CDR1 and CDR2: SEHNR, FQNEAQ (reference sequence). This CDR3 reads CASSPRLGEQFF. In DNA form, the CDR3 reads TGTGCCAGCAGCCCCCGATTGGGAGAGCAGTTCTTC.

This clonotype was observed a few times. CDR3 protein: CASSSPDANRYQSQETQYF. The CDR3 DNA reads TGTGCCAGCAGCTCCCCGGACGCCAACCGTTATCAGAGCCAAGAGACCCAGTACTTC. The chain recombines TRBV11-1 with TRBJ2-5; no clear D. Germline CDR1 SGHAT, CDR2 FQDESV (reference sequence). The CDR3 consists of 19 residues. Between the trimmed V and J ends, which lost 4 bases and 1 base, there was a span of 25 bases.

Many counts were recorded for this clonotype. V is TRBV6-1 and J is TRBJ2-3, with D perhaps matching TRBD1 (6 bases). Trimming shortened V by 0 bases and J by 1 base, and 8 bases separated the two germline ends. From germline, CDR1 is MNHNS and CDR2 SASEGT. The CDR3 runs to 15 residues. This chain's CDR3 is CASSEAAGGTDTQYF. In nucleotides, the CDR3 is TGTGCCAGCAGTGAAGCGGCAGGGGGCACAGATACGCAGTATTTT.

This clonotype appeared many times. The chain couples TRBV29-1 to TRBJ2-1; no clear D gene. The germline CDR1 and CDR2 sequences are SQVTM and ANQGSEA. CDR3 length: 12 amino acids. V was clipped by 1 base and J by 7 bases, with 8 bases between them. The CDR3 nucleotides read TGCAGCGTTGAAGCGTGGGGAAATGAGCAGTTCTTC. It yields the protein CSVEAWGNEQFF.

V gene TRBV2 combines with J gene TRBJ1-2; the D is unclear. Germline V gene lookup returns CDR1 SNHLY and CDR2 FYNNEI. The CDR3 spans 11 residues. Trimming pared 8 bases from V and 1 base from J, leaving 5 bases between. The CDR3 DNA follows: TGTGCCAGCGGGGATAACTATGGCTACACCTTC. Residues: CASGDNYGYTF.

This clonotype has ten or more counts. The rearrangement uses TRBV10-3 and TRBJ2-3; possible D gene TRBD2, 6 bases. Germline lookup yields CDR1 ENHRY and CDR2 SYGVKD. CDR3 length: 13 amino acids. V lost 6 bases and J 4 bases, leaving 11 bases between the germline ends. The chain's CDR3 is CAISAGSPDTQYF. CDR3 DNA: TGTGCCATCAGCGCGGGGTCCCCAGATACGCAGTATTTT.

The chain uses TRBV3-1 and TRBJ2-1; D is undetermined. Germline assignment: CDR1 LGHDT and CDR2 YNNKEL (reference sequence). This CDR3 has 13 residues. Trimming shortened V by 0 bases and J by 6 bases, and 6 bases separated the two germline ends. CDR3 DNA sequence: TGTGCCAGCAGCCAAGACAGCTCCAATGAGCAGTTCTTC. Its translation: CASSQDSSNEQFF.

This clonotype was recorded at least ten times. CDR3 protein: CASSPSERGGPEQYF. The CDR3 nucleotides are TGCGCCAGCAGCCCCTCTGAGCGGGGGGGCCCCGAGCAGTACTTC. This chain uses TRBV4-1 with TRBJ2-7; 10 bases map to TRBD2. With 4 bases clipped from V and 6 bases from J, the junction kept 9 bases outside the gene matches. This CDR3 spans 15 amino acids. Germline values: CDR1 MGHRA, CDR2 YSYEKL.

Only a few counts were recorded for this clonotype. V and J are TRBV7-2 and TRBJ2-7; 8 bases align to TRBD1. CDR1 and CDR2 from the germline V gene are SGHTA and FQGNSA. CDR3 size: 14 residues. Unmatched junction bases numbered 5, after V lost 5 bases and J lost 2 bases. CDR3 sequence: CASSTWTGTYEQYF. The DNA of the CDR3 is TGTGCCAGCAGCACCTGGACAGGGACCTACGAGCAGTACTTC. The entire variable domain, with the rest obtained from reference TRBV7-2 and TRBJ2-7, is as follows: GAGVSQSPSNKVTEKGKDVELRCDPISGHTALYWYRQSLGQGLEFLIYFQGNSAPDKSGLPSDRFSAERTGGSVSTLTIQRTQQEDSAVYLCASSTWTGTYEQYFGPGTRLTVT.

The chain joins TRBV5-5 to TRBJ2-3; 8 nucleotides agree with TRBD1. CDR1 is SGHKS and CDR2 is YYEKEE in the germline V gene (reference sequence). This CDR3 has 15 amino acids. Trimming cost V 4 bases and J 1 base; bases outside gene matches: 5. CDR3 DNA sequence: TGTGCCAGCAGCCCGGACAGGGTAGGCACAGATACGCAGTATTTT. This sequence encodes CASSPDRVGTDTQYF. Looking up the rest from reference TRBV5-5 and TRBJ2-3 gives the full variable domain: DAGVTQSPTHLIKTRGQQVTLRCSPISGHKSVSWYQQVLGQGPQFIFQYYEKEERGRGNFPDRFSARQFPNYSSELNVNALLLGDSALYLCASSPDRVGTDTQYFGPGTRLTVL.

Many counts were recorded for this clonotype. This sequence joins TRBV5-1 and TRBJ2-3, with no clear D. The CDR3 sequence is 13 residues long. Trimming stripped 0 bases from V and 3 bases from J, with 5 bases between. The germline gives CDR1 SGHRS, CDR2 YFSETQ. The chain's CDR3 is CASSLEDTDTQYF. Here the CDR3 DNA reads TGCGCCAGCAGCTTGGAGGATACAGATACGCAGTATTTT.

This clonotype was detected a few times. This chain joins TRBV4-1 and TRBJ2-7; the match to TRBD2 covers 10 bases. The CDR3 loop spans 14 amino acids. CDR1 is MGHRA and CDR2 is YSYEKL in the germline V gene. The V segment lost 4 bases and the J segment 3 bases; nucleotides outside the gene matches: 3. CDR3 amino acids: CASSPQRGGYEQYF. The CDR3 DNA follows: TGCGCCAGCAGCCCCCAGCGGGGGGGCTACGAGCAGTACTTC.

The rearrangement links TRBV5-1 to TRBJ2-7; 10 nucleotides align to TRBD1. Germline V gene lookup returns CDR1 SGHRS and CDR2 YFSETQ. CDR3 length: 17 residues. The J segment lost 2 bases and the V segment lost 4 bases, leaving 12 bases of the junction unmatched. The CDR3 sequence: CASSPWGGTGDTYEQYF. The DNA of the CDR3 is TGCGCCAGCAGCCCTTGGGGGGGGACAGGGGACACCTACGAGCAGTACTTC.

The CDR3 DNA reads TGTGCCAGCAGTCATACCCAGCCAGCGGGAGGGCCGTCGCAGTATTTT. It yields the protein CASSHTQPAGGPSQYF. J is TRBJ2-3 and V is TRBV12-3 or TRBV12-4; TRBD2 aligns across 10 bases. Unmatched junction bases numbered 15, after V lost 5 bases and J lost 10 bases. The CDR3 length is 16 residues.

This clonotype was counted many times. The V gene is TRBV4-2, the J gene TRBJ2-7; 13 nucleotides line up with TRBD2. The germline gives CDR1 LGHNA, CDR2 YNFKEQ. V lost 5 bases and J lost 3; bases outside the gene matches: 4. CDR3 length: 15 residues. DNA for the CDR3: TGTGCCAGCAGCTCCGGACTAGCGGGGGTCTACGAGCAGTACTTC. Amino acid sequence: CASSSGLAGVYEQYF.

This clonotype turned up a few times. This sequence joins TRBV12-2 and TRBJ1-4; no check of the table's D call, TRBD1, against the DNA was made. TRBV12-2 is listed as a pseudogene. CDR3 length equals 17 residues. The CDR3, as DNA: TGTGCAAGTCGCTTAGGCCCGACAGGGGCAACTAATGAAAAACTGTTTTTT. Its protein is CASRLGPTGATNEKLFF.

This sequence joins TRBV12-3 or TRBV12-4 and TRBJ1-1; perhaps TRBD1 as D (5 bases). This CDR3 region has 12 residues. Deletions cut 9 bases from V and 5 bases from J, with 13 bases between. The chain's CDR3 is CASRWGRTEAFF. CDR3 sequence (DNA): TGTGCCAGTAGGTGGGGGAGGACTGAAGCTTTCTTT.

This clonotype occurred a few times. This chain links TRBV21-1 with TRBJ2-7; the table's D gene call, TRBD2, was not cross checked with the DNA. TRBV21-1 is classified as a pseudogene. The CDR3 is 14 amino acids. Here the CDR3 reads CASSPRQREVEQYF. The CDR3 nucleotides read TGTGCCAGCAGCCCCCGACAGCGGGAGGTCGAGCAGTACTTC.